This TCR beta chain was profiled in a study of patients and donors after allogeneic stem cell transplantation. In its sample, this clonotype was seen a few times. The CDR3 covers 14 residues. The germline CDR1 and CDR2 sequences are MGHRA and YSYEKL. The V gene lost 0 bases and the J gene lost 8 bases, with 11 bases spanning the gap. TCRdb reprocessed the RT-PCR reads with MiXCR, giving one entry per CDR3 protein. The data contain about 960,000 distinct CDR3 sequences, more than 15% of them singletons. The chain combines TRBV4-1 with TRBJ2-1; D remains unclear. The sample was blood, either unsorted or a sorted T cell fraction (not recorded which). This clonotype was obtained from a human donor who was either an allogeneic HSCT recipient or a stem cell or donor lymphocyte infusion donor (not recorded which). It is not recorded whose cells these are; they may come from a transplant donor. CDR3 DNA: TGCGCCAGCAGCCAAGATCCAAATGCACATGAGCAGTTCTTC. Translated: CASSQDPNAHEQFF.